This T cell receptor beta chain was observed in a study of CD8 T cells in ankylosing spondylitis. The study's findings and limits: Earlier studies detected some motif variants in reactive arthritis synovial fluid and blood. Reportedly, disease-linked clones are significantly enriched in ankylosing spondylitis patients' matched synovial fluid. Disease-linked clones had a CD8+ phenotype and relatively low frequency in peripheral blood.

Comment on this clonotype: Its specificity is unknown.

5'-RACE, quantitative and with molecular barcodes, yielded the TCR beta libraries. MiXCR, applied by TCRdb to the 5' RACE reads, yields one record per CDR3 protein. Among 150,000 to 200,000 distinct CDR3 sequences listed, under 14% were seen once. The germline V gene encodes CDR1 SEHNR and CDR2 FQNEAQ (reference sequence). The CDR3 length is 15 residues. V lost 4 bases and J lost 2, with 9 bases in between. The TCR was taken from a male donor with ankylosing spondylitis or in good health (not recorded which). The rearrangement links TRBV7-9 to TRBJ2-6; no definite D call. Sequenced material: blood, either unsorted or a sorted T cell fraction (not recorded which). CDR3 amino acids: CASSSRVAGANVLTF. DNA for the CDR3: TGTGCCAGCAGCTCAAGAGTTGCTGGGGCCAACGTCCTGACTTTC.